The 18 T cell receptor beta chains reported below all come from one sample, sequenced in a study of cytomegalovirus exposure and HLA in healthy donors. With 60 Vbeta and 13 Jbeta primers, the PCR was carried out. TCRdb's copy holds only in-frame clones and misses some; the assay was immunoSEQ multiplex PCR. Here the sample spans 62,000 or so clones, 87% being singletons. Sequencing was performed on PBMCs. These receptor sequences come from a man aged 18 to 30 in good health and CMV-seronegative.

This rearrangement joins TRBV28 to TRBJ1-2; D is undetermined. This CDR3 contains 13 residues. Deletions cut 5 bases from V and 8 bases from J, with 15 bases between. Per the germline V gene, CDR1 is MDHEN and CDR2 is SYDVKM. CDR3 amino acids: CASSRDGFVGYTF. The DNA for the CDR3 is TGTGCCAGCAGTCGTGACGGGTTCGTCGGCTACACCTTC.

This rearrangement joins TRBV5-1 to TRBJ2-5; no definite D call. This CDR3 spans 11 amino acids. V dropped 6 bases and J dropped 4 bases, with 7 bases sitting between them. Germline values: CDR1 SGHRS, CDR2 YFSETQ. The CDR3: CASIYAETQYF. CDR3 nucleotide sequence: TGCGCCAGCATCTACGCAGAGACCCAGTACTTC. Complete variable domain (other parts from reference TRBV5-1 and TRBJ2-5): KAGVTQTPRYLIKTRGQQVTLSCSPISGHRSVSWYQQTPGQGLQFLFEYFSETQRNKGNFPGRFSGRQFSNSRSEMNVSTLELGDSALYLCASIYAETQYFGPGTRLLVL.

The gene calls are TRBV5-6 and TRBJ2-5; 13 bases match TRBD2. Unmatched junction bases numbered 5, after V lost 4 bases and J lost 5 bases. Germline V gene lookup returns CDR1 SGHDT and CDR2 YYEEEE. The CDR3 is made up of 15 amino acids. CDR3 sequence: CASSVGLAGIETQYF. The DNA of the CDR3 is TGTGCCAGCAGCGTGGGACTAGCGGGGATCGAGACCCAGTACTTC.

The genes are TRBV9 and TRBJ1-1, with D possibly being TRBD1 (5 bases). The V and J ends lost 0 bases and 3 bases respectively, with 12 bases between them. The CDR3 has 15 residues. Germline V lookup: CDR1 SGDLS, CDR2 YYNGEE. CDR3 sequence (DNA): TGTGCCAGCAGCGTAGAGGGCAGGGAAGACACTGAAGCTTTCTTT. This translates into CASSVEGREDTEAFF.

The chain recombines TRBV4-1 with TRBJ1-1; D uncertain. Germline V gene sequence: CDR1 MGHRA, CDR2 YSYEKL. This CDR3 contains 16 residues. V was trimmed by 0 bases and J by 5 bases, leaving 16 bases between them. The CDR3 DNA sequence: TGCGCCAGCAGCCAAGATGGAGTGGGCGGGAAGACTGAAGCTTTCTTT. It yields the protein CASSQDGVGGKTEAFF.

The chain is built from TRBV6-4 and TRBJ2-3, with D possibly matching TRBD1 (5 bases). The V gene's germline CDR1 is MRHNA and CDR2 SNTAGT. This CDR3 contains 14 residues. The V and J ends lost 0 bases and 2 bases respectively, with 6 bases between them. CDR3 sequence (DNA): TGTGCCAGCAGTGACTCGGACAACACAGATACGCAGTATTTT. Translated, it gives CASSDSDNTDTQYF.

The genes are TRBV6-5 and TRBJ1-1, with TRBD1 matching over 7 bases. This CDR3 has 14 amino acids. CDR1 is MNHEY, CDR2 SVGAGI, per germline. The V gene end was trimmed by 5 bases and the J gene end by 5 bases; junction bases not matched to a gene: 8. The CDR3: CASSRRQGWTEAFF. The CDR3 DNA is TGTGCCAGCAGTCGCCGACAGGGATGGACTGAAGCTTTCTTT.

The gene calls are TRBV4-2 and TRBJ1-2; possibly TRBD1 for D (6 bases). V was pared by 0 bases and J by 8 bases, with 13 bases between. Looked up from germline, CDR1 is LGHNA and CDR2 is YNFKEQ. The length of the CDR3 is 14 residues. Here the CDR3 reads CASSQERATGGYTF. For the CDR3, the DNA is TGTGCCAGCAGCCAAGAAAGGGCCACAGGGGGCTACACCTTC.

The chain has TRBV7-9 and TRBJ1-1, with D uncertain. The CDR3 contains 13 residues. Trimming cost V 3 bases and J 6 bases, with 11 bases left between them. The V gene's germline CDR1 is SEHNR and CDR2 FQNEAQ (reference sequence). The CDR3 sequence: CASSFLSSAEAFF. CDR3 DNA: TGTGCCAGCAGCTTCCTGTCGTCTGCTGAAGCTTTCTTT.

The J gene is TRBJ1-1, the V gene TRBV11-3, with 8 bases matching TRBD1. This CDR3 is built from 13 residues. Germline lookup yields CDR1 SGHNT and CDR2 YENEEA. V gave up 9 bases and J gave up 7 bases; unmatched junction bases: 10. The DNA for the CDR3 is TGTGCCAGTCATCGAGCAGGGGGCCTTGAAGCTTTCTTT. Amino acid sequence: CASHRAGGLEAFF.

The J gene is TRBJ1-1, the V gene TRBV9; D remains ambiguous. CDR1 SGDLS and CDR2 YYNGEE come from the germline V gene. Trimming shortened V by 2 bases and J by 6 bases, and 11 bases separated the two germline ends. This CDR3 has 13 residues. DNA of the CDR3: TGTGCCAGCAGCGTCGGCGGGGTGGCTGAAGCTTTCTTT. Protein product: CASSVGGVAEAFF.

The chain carries TRBV28 and TRBJ2-5; D possibly corresponds to TRBD2 (5 bases). Germline CDR1 and CDR2: MDHEN and SYDVKM. Trimming took 5 bases from V and 2 from J, leaving 9 bases between them. The CDR3 is made up of 13 amino acids. The CDR3 DNA is TGTGCCAGCAGTAAGGACTCGCAAGAGACCCAGTACTTC. Translated: CASSKDSQETQYF.

This clone was picked up a small number of times. The chain has TRBV10-3 and TRBJ2-7; 10 nucleotides align to TRBD2. The germline gives CDR1 ENHRY, CDR2 SYGVKD. This CDR3 has 14 residues. The junction had 7 bases not matched to a gene; V was cut back by 9 bases and J by 2 bases. CDR3 protein: CAMRSSGGTYEQYF. Written as DNA, the CDR3 is TGTGCCATGCGATCTAGCGGGGGAACCTACGAGCAGTACTTC.

Written as DNA, the CDR3 is TGTGCCAGCTCAGTTACTAGCGACCCAAACCTCGGCGAGCAGTACTTC. The encoded protein is CASSVTSDPNLGEQYF. J is TRBJ2-7 and V is TRBV18; 7 bases align to TRBD2. Germline CDR1 reads KGHSH; CDR2 reads LQKENI. CDR3 length: 16 residues. J gave up 6 bases and V 5 bases, and 16 bases lay outside the gene matches. The full variable domain, its missing parts supplied by reference TRBV18 and TRBJ2-7, is NAGVMQNPRHLVRRRGQEARLRCSPMKGHSHVYWYRQLPEEGLKFMVYLQKENIIDESGMPKERFSAEFPKEGPSILRIQQVVRGDSAAYFCASSVTSDPNLGEQYFGPGTRLTVT.

The chain employs TRBV10-3 and TRBJ1-6, with 10 bases matching TRBD1. Germline trimming cut 4 bases from V and 7 bases from J; bases unmatched to any gene: 10. The germline V gene encodes CDR1 ENHRY and CDR2 SYGVKD. The CDR3 length is 17 residues. CDR3 bases: TGTGCCATCAGTGTTGACAGGGGGCAGGGGAGGAATTCACCCCTCCACTTT. Amino acid sequence: CAISVDRGQGRNSPLHF.

The gene calls are TRBV18 and TRBJ1-1, with 7 bases fitting TRBD1. CDR1 and CDR2 (germline): KGHSH, LQKENI. The CDR3 length is 14 residues. With V trimmed by 5 bases and J by 3 bases, 6 bases remained unmatched. As DNA, the CDR3 is TGTGCCAGCTCAAAACAGGGGCCTTACACTGAAGCTTTCTTT. Translated, it gives CASSKQGPYTEAFF.

The chain combines TRBV28 with TRBJ1-6, with 7 positions matching TRBD1. V was clipped by 4 bases and J by 3 bases; unmatched bases: 24. The germline CDR1 and CDR2 sequences are MDHEN and SYDVKM. The CDR3 has 22 residues. The CDR3 is CASSSPRTLQGPLNHYNSPLHF. CDR3 DNA: TGTGCCAGCAGTTCCCCTCGAACCTTACAGGGGCCACTTAACCACTATAATTCACCCCTCCACTTT.

V gene TRBV27 combines with J gene TRBJ2-3; D unclear. Germline CDR1 is MNHEY and CDR2 is SMNVEV (reference sequence). This CDR3 region has 13 residues. V lost 4 bases and J lost 2, with 7 bases in between. The CDR3 reads CASSSIATDTQYF. DNA of the CDR3: TGTGCCAGCAGTTCCATAGCCACAGATACGCAGTATTTT.